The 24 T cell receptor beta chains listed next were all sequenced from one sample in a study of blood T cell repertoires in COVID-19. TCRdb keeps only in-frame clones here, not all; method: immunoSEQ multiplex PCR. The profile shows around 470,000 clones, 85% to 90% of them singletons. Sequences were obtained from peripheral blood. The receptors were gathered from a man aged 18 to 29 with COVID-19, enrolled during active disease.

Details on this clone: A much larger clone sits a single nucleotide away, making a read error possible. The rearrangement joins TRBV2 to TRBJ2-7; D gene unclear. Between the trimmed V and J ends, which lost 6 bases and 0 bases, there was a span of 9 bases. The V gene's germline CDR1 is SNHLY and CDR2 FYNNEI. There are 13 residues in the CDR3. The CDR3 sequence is CASSVESSYEQYF. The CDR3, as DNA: TGTGCCAGCAGCGTAGAGAGCTCCTACGAGCAGTACTTC.

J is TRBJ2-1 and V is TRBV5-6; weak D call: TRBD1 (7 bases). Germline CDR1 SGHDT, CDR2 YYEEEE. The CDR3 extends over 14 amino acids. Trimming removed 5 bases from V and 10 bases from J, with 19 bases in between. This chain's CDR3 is CASSLGDREDEQFF. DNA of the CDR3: TGTGCCAGCAGTTTAGGAGACAGGGAGGACGAGCAGTTCTTC.

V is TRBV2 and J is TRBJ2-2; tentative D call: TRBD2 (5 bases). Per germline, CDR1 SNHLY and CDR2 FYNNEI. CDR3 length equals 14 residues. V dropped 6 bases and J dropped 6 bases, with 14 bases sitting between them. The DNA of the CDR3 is TGTGCCAGCAGGAAGGACTCGCGGGCCGGGGAGCTGTTTTTT. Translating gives CASRKDSRAGELFF.

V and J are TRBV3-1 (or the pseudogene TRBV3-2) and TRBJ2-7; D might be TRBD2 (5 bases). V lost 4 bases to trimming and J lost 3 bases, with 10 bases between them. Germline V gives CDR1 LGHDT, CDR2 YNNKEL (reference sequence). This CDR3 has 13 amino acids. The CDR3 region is CASSPADGYEQYF. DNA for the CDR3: TGTGCCAGCAGCCCAGCGGACGGCTACGAGCAGTACTTC.

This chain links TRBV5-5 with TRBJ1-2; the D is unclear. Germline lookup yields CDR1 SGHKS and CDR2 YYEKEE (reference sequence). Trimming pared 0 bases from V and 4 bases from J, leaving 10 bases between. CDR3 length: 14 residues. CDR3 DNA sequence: TGTGCCAGCAGCTTGGATCCAGGTCTCTATGGCTACACCTTC. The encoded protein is CASSLDPGLYGYTF.

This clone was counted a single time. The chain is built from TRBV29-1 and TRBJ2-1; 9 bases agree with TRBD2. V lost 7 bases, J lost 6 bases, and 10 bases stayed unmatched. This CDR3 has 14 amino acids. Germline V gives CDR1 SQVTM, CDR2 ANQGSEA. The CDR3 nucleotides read TGCAGCGGGAGGGCTAGCGGGGTTGTCAATGAGCAGTTCTTC. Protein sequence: CSGRASGVVNEQFF.

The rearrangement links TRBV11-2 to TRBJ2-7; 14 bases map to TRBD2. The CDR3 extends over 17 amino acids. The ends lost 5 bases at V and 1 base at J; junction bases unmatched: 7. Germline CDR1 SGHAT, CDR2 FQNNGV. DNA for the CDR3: TGTGCCAGCAGCGGCATTCGACTAGCGGGAGGGTCCTACGAGCAGTACTTC. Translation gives CASSGIRLAGGSYEQYF.

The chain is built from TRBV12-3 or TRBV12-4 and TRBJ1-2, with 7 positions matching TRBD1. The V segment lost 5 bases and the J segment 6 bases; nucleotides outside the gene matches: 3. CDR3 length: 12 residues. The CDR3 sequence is CASSETGHGYTF. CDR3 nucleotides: TGTGCCAGCAGTGAGACAGGGCATGGCTACACCTTC.

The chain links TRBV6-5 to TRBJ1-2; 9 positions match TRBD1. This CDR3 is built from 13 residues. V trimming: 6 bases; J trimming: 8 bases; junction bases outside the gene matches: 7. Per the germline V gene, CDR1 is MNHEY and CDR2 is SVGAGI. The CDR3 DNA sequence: TGTGCCAGCAGCTCGGGACAGGGCCACGGCTACACCTTC. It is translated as CASSSGQGHGYTF.

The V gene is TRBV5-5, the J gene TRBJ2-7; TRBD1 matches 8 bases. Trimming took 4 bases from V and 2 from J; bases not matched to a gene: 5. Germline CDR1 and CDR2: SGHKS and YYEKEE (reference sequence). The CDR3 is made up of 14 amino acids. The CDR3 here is CASSRIRGPYEQYF. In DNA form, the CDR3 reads TGTGCCAGCAGCCGCATCAGGGGGCCCTACGAGCAGTACTTC.

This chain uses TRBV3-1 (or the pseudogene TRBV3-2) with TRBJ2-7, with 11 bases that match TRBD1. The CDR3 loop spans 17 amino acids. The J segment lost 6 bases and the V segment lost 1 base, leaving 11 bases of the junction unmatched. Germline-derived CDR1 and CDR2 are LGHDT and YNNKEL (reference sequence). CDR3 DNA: TGTGCCAGCAGCCAAGGCGGAGGGGGGACAGGGGGTGTCGAGCAGTACTTC. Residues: CASSQGGGGTGGVEQYF.

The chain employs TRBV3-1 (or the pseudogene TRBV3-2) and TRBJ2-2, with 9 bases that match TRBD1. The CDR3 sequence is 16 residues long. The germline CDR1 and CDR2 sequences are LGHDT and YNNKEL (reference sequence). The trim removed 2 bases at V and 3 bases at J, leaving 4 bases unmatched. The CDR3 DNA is TGTGCCAGCAGCCAACCGAGGACAGGGGACACCGGGGAGCTGTTTTTT. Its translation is CASSQPRTGDTGELFF.

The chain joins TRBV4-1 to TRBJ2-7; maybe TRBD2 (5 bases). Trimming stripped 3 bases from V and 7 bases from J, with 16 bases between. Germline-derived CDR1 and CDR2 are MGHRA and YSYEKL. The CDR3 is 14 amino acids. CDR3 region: CASSQGEGEGEQYF. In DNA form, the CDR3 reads TGCGCCAGCAGCCAGGGTGAGGGTGAGGGTGAGCAGTACTTC.

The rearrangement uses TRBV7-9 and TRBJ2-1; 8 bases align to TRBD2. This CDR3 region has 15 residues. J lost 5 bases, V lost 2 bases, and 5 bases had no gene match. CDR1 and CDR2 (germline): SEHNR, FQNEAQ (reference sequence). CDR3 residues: CASSLQGGGNNEQFF. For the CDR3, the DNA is TGTGCCAGCAGCTTACAGGGCGGGGGGAACAATGAGCAGTTCTTC.

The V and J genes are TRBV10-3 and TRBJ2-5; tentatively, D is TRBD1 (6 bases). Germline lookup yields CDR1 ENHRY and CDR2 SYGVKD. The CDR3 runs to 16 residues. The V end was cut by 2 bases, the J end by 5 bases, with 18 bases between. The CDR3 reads CAISEGAGAIVETQYF. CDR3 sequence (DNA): TGTGCCATCAGTGAGGGGGCAGGGGCGATCGTGGAGACCCAGTACTTC.

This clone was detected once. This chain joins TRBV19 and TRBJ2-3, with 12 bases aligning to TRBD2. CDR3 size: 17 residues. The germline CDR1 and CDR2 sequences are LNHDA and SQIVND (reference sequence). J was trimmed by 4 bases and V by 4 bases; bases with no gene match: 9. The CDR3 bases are TGTGCCAGTAGTACTCTTACTAGCGGGAGGTTGGCAGATACGCAGTATTTT. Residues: CASSTLTSGRLADTQYF.

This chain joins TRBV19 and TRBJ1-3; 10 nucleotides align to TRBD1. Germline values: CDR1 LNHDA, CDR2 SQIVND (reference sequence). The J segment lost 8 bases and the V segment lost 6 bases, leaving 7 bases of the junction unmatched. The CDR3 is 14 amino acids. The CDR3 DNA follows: TGTGCCAGTAGCACCCGGACAGGGGGATACACCATATATTTT. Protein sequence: CASSTRTGGYTIYF.

CDR3 amino acids: CASSGAGAAYEQYF. The CDR3 nucleotides read TGTGCCAGCAGCGGAGCGGGAGCAGCTTACGAGCAGTACTTC. The chain combines TRBV9 with TRBJ2-7, with 8 bases matching TRBD2. Germline CDR1 is SGDLS and CDR2 is YYNGEE. This CDR3 region has 14 residues. With 3 bases clipped from V and 4 bases from J, the junction kept 6 bases outside the gene matches.

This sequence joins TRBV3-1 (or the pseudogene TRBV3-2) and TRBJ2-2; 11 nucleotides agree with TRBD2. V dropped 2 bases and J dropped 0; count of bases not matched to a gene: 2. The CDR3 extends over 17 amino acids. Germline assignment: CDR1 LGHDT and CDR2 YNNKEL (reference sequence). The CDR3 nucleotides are TGTGCCAGCAGCCAATTAGCGGGAGGGCCGAACACCGGGGAGCTGTTTTTT. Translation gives CASSQLAGGPNTGELFF.

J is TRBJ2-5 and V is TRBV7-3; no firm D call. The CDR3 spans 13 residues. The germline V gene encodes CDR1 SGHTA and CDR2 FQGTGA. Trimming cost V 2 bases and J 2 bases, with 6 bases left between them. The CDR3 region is CASSLGQQETQYF. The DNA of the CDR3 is TGTGCCAGCAGCTTAGGGCAGCAAGAGACCCAGTACTTC.

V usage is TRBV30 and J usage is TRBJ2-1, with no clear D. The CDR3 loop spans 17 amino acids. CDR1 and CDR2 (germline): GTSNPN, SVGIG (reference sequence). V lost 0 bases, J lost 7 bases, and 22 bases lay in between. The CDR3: CAWSVSPLLMRWNEQFF. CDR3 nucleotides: TGTGCCTGGAGTGTATCTCCCCTACTTATGAGGTGGAATGAGCAGTTCTTC.

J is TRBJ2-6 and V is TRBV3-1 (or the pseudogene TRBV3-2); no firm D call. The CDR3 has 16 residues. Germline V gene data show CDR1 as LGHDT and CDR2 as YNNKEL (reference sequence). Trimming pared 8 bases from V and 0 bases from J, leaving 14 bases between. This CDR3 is CASSWSTVSGANVLTF. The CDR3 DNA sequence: TGTGCCAGCTCCTGGTCTACAGTCTCTGGGGCCAACGTCCTGACTTTC.

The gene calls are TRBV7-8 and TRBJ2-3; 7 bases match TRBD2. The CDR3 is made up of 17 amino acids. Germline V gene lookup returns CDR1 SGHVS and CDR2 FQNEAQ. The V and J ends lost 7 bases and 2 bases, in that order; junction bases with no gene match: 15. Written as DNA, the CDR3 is TGTGCCAGCAACGAAGCTAATTGGCGGGAGCACACAGATACGCAGTATTTT. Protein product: CASNEANWREHTDTQYF.

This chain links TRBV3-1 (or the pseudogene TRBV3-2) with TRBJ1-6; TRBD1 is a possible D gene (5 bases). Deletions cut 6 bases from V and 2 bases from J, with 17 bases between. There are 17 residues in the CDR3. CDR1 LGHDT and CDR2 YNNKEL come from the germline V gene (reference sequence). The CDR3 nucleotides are TGTGCCAGCAGGGGGGGTGGGAACTTCCCCTATAATTCACCCCTCCACTTT. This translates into CASRGGGNFPYNSPLHF.